This T cell receptor (beta chain) originates from a study of cytotoxic CD8 clonotypes in ibrutinib-treated CLL (dated by TCRdb to the early 2020s). Regarding the complete study: The cohort included roughly 15 treatment-naive and fewer than 12 relapsed/refractory patients; some 18 were IGHV unmutated. Partial responses were observed in approximately 24 patients and complete responses in 2; after a median follow-up of around 68 months, remission was maintained in approximately 14 patients and progression was observed in approximately 12. Response samples were obtained after a median of approximately twelve months of treatment, with a range of about 6 to 36 months. An average of 255,043 productive templates and some 99,000 productive rearrangements was obtained per sample. Longitudinal samples were available for 26 of the 86 trial participants. Cryopreserved peripheral blood mononuclear cells were collected at three points: before therapy, at response, and at either sustained remission or disease progression. Every remission and progressive disease sample was obtained while ibrutinib was still being received by the patients.

The trim is 0 bases for V and 4 bases for J, with a gap of 30 bases between the germline ends. The CDR3 has 21 amino acids, counting the end cysteine and phenylalanine. Of the read, only the CDR3 DNA is kept; its 63 bases are in frame from base 1. The germline V gene encodes CDR1 SGHDN and CDR2 FVKESK. Study-wide findings and limitations: At baseline, clonality was higher than in age-matched healthy donors and showed a strong correlation with circulating CD8+ T-cell counts. Public clonotypes were found to be uncommon and were observed to contract or remain stable during treatment; the increase in clonality was shown to reflect expansion of private clonotypes at ibrutinib response. Clonality increased at ibrutinib response, stayed stable in sustained remission, and fell back toward baseline at progression. Sampling times were not matched between patients in sustained remission and patients whose disease was progressing, and lymph node repertoires were not examined.

The goal of deep resolution MiSeq sequencing was a depth between 1 in 1 million and 1 in 200,000 T cells, and coverage averaged 10x per clonotype. TCR beta libraries were generated with the immunoSEQ hsTCRB Kit. In the source study's methods: ImmunoSEQ Data Assistant and ImmunoSEQ Analyzer were used for data analysis, and V, D and J genes were assigned according to IMGT definitions. Clonality, which ranges from 0 to 1, was calculated by subtracting the normalized Shannon entropy of productive rearrangement frequencies from one. Public clonotype analysis was restricted to overrepresented clonotypes comprising at least 0.05% of each patient's repertoire. Repertoires from approximately 13 age-matched healthy donors in immuneACCESS were used as clonality controls. TCRdb limited this immuneACCESS table to in-frame rearrangements with V and J called. A share of clones is missing; checked studies link under half to unresolved V genes, and the rest is unexplained. The DNA gave D and trimming, while V, J and clone size come from that table. Recorded for this sample are approximately 130,000 clones; around 80% of them occurred a single time. The ten largest clonotypes hold about 3.3% of the sample.

The sample's time point label, decoded: around 25 months on ibrutinib. Approximately 2 micrograms of genomic DNA were extracted from cryopreserved PBMCs for TCR beta library preparation. Longitudinal blood samples from CLL patients on ibrutinib monotherapy were analyzed using high-throughput TCR beta sequencing. The patients took part in an open-label, single-center phase 2 trial of ibrutinib monotherapy. Note on this clone: Its antigen is currently not known. No much larger clone is present one base from it, and per-base qualities are unavailable.

This receptor was taken from a human donor with chronic lymphocytic leukemia. The sequence is built from TRBV14 and TRBJ1-1, and perhaps TRBD1 as D gene, on 6 matching bases. The sample was PBMCs, taken after 24 months of ibrutinib treatment. The nucleotide sequence reads as follows: TGTGCCAGCAGCCAAGAGAGGGGGGGCCGAGAGATAGAACGATTGAGCACTGAAGCTTTCTTT. This codes for CASSQERGGREIERLSTEAFF.